The 15 T cell receptor beta chains listed next were all sequenced from one sample in a study of beta chain features in type 1 diabetes. Findings of the study overall: Moderate yet significant TCRB CDR3 shortening was seen in Type 1 diabetes patients in all four CD4+ subsets.

Expressed TCRB transcripts were sequenced because the isolated RNA had all been reverse transcribed beforehand. Libraries were prepared by immunoSEQ multiplex PCR; TCRdb keeps only in-frame clonotypes and omits some of them. The data hold roughly 150,000 clones, with approximately 9% observed a single time. These TCRs are of unknown antigen specificity. The sample was central memory CD4+ T cells from blood. Source of these receptors: a woman younger than 35 with type 1 diabetes.

V gene TRBV7-8 combines with J gene TRBJ2-7; TRBD2 is a possible D gene (6 bases). Germline CDR1 reads SGHVS; CDR2 reads FQNEAQ. CDR3 size: 14 residues. Trimming stripped 5 bases from V and 0 bases from J, with 11 bases between. The CDR3 bases are TGTGCCAGCAGCACCCGGACTAACTCCTACGAGCAGTACTTC. Protein sequence: CASSTRTNSYEQYF.

The CDR3 coding sequence is TGTGCCAGCAGCTTCGCGGGGGACGAGCAGTACTTC. This sequence encodes CASSFAGDEQYF. The chain links TRBV5-4 to TRBJ2-7; 7 bases align to TRBD2. CDR3 size: 12 residues. The V gene end was trimmed by 2 bases and the J gene end by 5 bases; junction bases not matched to a gene: 1. Germline CDR1 reads SGHNT; CDR2 reads YYREEE (reference sequence).

This clone was observed a few times. The genes are TRBV7-2 and TRBJ1-1; unclear D gene. V was cut by 1 base and J by 6 bases, with 6 bases left in between. Germline V gene lookup returns CDR1 SGHTA and CDR2 FQGNSA. This CDR3 has 12 residues. Written as DNA, the CDR3 is TGTGCCAGCAGCTTAGTTCGGGCTGAAGCTTTCTTT. Translated, it gives CASSLVRAEAFF. The variable domain in full, with the rest retrieved from reference TRBV7-2 and TRBJ1-1, is GAGVSQSPSNKVTEKGKDVELRCDPISGHTALYWYRQSLGQGLEFLIYFQGNSAPDKSGLPSDRFSAERTGGSVSTLTIQRTQQEDSAVYLCASSLVRAEAFFGQGTRLTVV.

This clone was recorded a few times. The chain recombines TRBV4-3 with TRBJ2-7; no clear D gene. Germline V gives CDR1 LGHNA, CDR2 YSLEER. The CDR3 spans 14 residues. V was trimmed by 1 base and J by 0 bases, leaving 7 bases between them. In DNA, the CDR3 is TGCGCCAGCAGCCAAGCTACCAACTCCTACGAGCAGTACTTC. This gives the protein CASSQATNSYEQYF.

This chain connects TRBV5-1 to TRBJ2-3; D is ambiguous. Per the germline V gene, CDR1 is SGHRS and CDR2 is YFSETQ. The CDR3 loop spans 14 amino acids. The V and J ends lost 5 bases and 2 bases respectively, with 12 bases between them. This chain's CDR3 is CASSIAASTDTQYF. CDR3 nucleotides: TGCGCCAGCAGTATAGCAGCCTCCACAGATACGCAGTATTTT.

This clone has just a few counts. The chain combines TRBV19 with TRBJ2-7; TRBD2 aligns across 9 bases. The V and J ends lost 5 bases and 5 bases, in that order; junction bases with no gene match: 7. The CDR3 runs 14 residues. Germline loops: CDR1 LNHDA, CDR2 SQIVND (reference sequence). CDR3 nucleotide sequence: TGTGCCAGTAGTCAGATAGCGGGAGAGAACGAGCAGTACTTC. Protein sequence: CASSQIAGENEQYF.

This clone turned up a few times. As DNA, the CDR3 is TGCAGCGTTGTTCCCGGGGGGTCTTCGAAAAAACTGTTTTTT. Translation gives CSVVPGGSSKKLFF. This chain links TRBV29-1 with TRBJ1-4; perhaps TRBD1 as D (5 bases). CDR3 size: 14 residues. Germline V lookup: CDR1 SQVTM, CDR2 ANQGSEA. V lost 4 bases to trimming and J lost 9 bases, with 18 bases between them.

This chain uses TRBV7-3 with TRBJ1-2; TRBD1 is a possible D gene (5 bases). The CDR3 consists of 15 residues. V lost 5 bases, J lost 4 bases, and 17 bases lay in between. CDR1 SGHTA and CDR2 FQGTGA come from the germline V gene. CDR3 sequence: CASSQRPGFGYGYTF. In DNA, the CDR3 is TGTGCCAGCAGCCAACGGCCAGGGTTCGGCTATGGCTACACCTTC. Filled out from reference TRBV7-3 and TRBJ1-2, the complete variable domain reads GAGVSQTPSNKVTEKGKYVELRCDPISGHTALYWYRQSLGQGPEFLIYFQGTGAADDSGLPNDRFFAVRPEGSVSTLKIQRTERGDSAVYLCASSQRPGFGYGYTFGSGTRLTVV.

This clone has just a few counts. The chain is built from TRBV5-1 and TRBJ2-7, with TRBD1 identical over 10 bases. The CDR3 has 17 amino acids. Germline lookup yields CDR1 SGHRS and CDR2 YFSETQ. The junction had 12 bases not matched to a gene; V was cut back by 0 bases and J by 6 bases. CDR3 sequence (DNA): TGCGCCAGCAGCTTGGACCCCCCCGGGACAGGGGTGGGCGAGCAGTACTTC. It is translated as CASSLDPPGTGVGEQYF.

V and J are TRBV18 and TRBJ1-4; D is perhaps TRBD1 (5 bases). Looked up from germline, CDR1 is KGHSH and CDR2 is LQKENI. V was pared by 10 bases and J by 6 bases, with 15 bases between. The CDR3 sequence is 13 residues long. The CDR3 coding sequence is TGTGCCACAGGAGGGGAAGGTGATGAAAAACTGTTTTTT. Protein product: CATGGEGDEKLFF.

This clone was detected only a few times. The rearrangement joins TRBV6-1 to TRBJ1-4; D unresolved. The length of the CDR3 is 12 residues. The V and J ends lost 11 bases and 5 bases respectively, with 12 bases between them. The germline V gene encodes CDR1 MNHNS and CDR2 SASEGT. In nucleotides, the CDR3 is TGTGCCGGAGGAAGGATAAATGAAAAACTGTTTTTT. Translated, it gives CAGGRINEKLFF.

This clone appeared a few times. The chain carries TRBV11-1 and TRBJ1-1, with a weak D call TRBD1 (6 bases). This CDR3 is built from 14 residues. Looked up from germline, CDR1 is SGHAT and CDR2 is FQDESV (reference sequence). The ends were cut back, 1 base at V and 1 base at J, with 7 bases in the middle. CDR3 bases: TGTGCCAGCAGCTTAGGAGGGGGGAACACTGAAGCTTTCTTT. It encodes CASSLGGGNTEAFF.

The chain recombines TRBV6-5 with TRBJ2-1; D gene ambiguous. Germline assignment: CDR1 MNHEY and CDR2 SVGAGI. The length of the CDR3 is 11 residues. V dropped 6 bases and J dropped 8 bases, with 8 bases sitting between them. The DNA for the CDR3 is TGTGCCAGCAGAATACTGGATGAGCAGTTCTTC. Translation gives CASRILDEQFF.

At least ten counts were recorded for this clone. The chain couples TRBV29-1 to TRBJ2-3; 7 nucleotides agree with TRBD2. V shed 7 bases, J shed 9 bases, and the junction held 7 bases outside the gene matches. Germline-derived CDR1 and CDR2 are SQVTM and ANQGSEA. CDR3 size: 11 residues. CDR3 protein: CSALLGGTQYF. The CDR3 region has the DNA TGCAGCGCCCTCCTGGGGGGGACGCAGTATTTT.

This clone has just a few counts. V gene TRBV19 combines with J gene TRBJ2-5; 14 bases line up with TRBD2. The CDR3 covers 15 residues. In germline, CDR1 is LNHDA, CDR2 SQIVND (reference sequence). The V gene end was trimmed by 6 bases and the J gene end by 10 bases; junction bases not matched to a gene: 10. CDR3 nucleotides: TGTGCCAGTAGGCCGGGACTAGCGGGGGTGGGGGGCCAGTACTTC. Translating gives CASRPGLAGVGGQYF.